The rows below give T cell receptor beta chains drawn from one sample of a study of CD8+ T cells in alopecia areata. Here immunoSEQ multiplex PCR was the method, and the copy in TCRdb shows in-frame clones only, minus some. The sample has about 190,000 clones; under 80% are singletons. Sequencing used CD4+ T cells sorted from blood, obtained at approximately week 49, from a patient treated with tofacitinib. The receptor source for this set is a human donor with alopecia areata. Both conserved end residues are part of each CDR3. The D gene is left open where the match is weak. Not every row has a clone size; where given, it reads once, few, many or a size class.

J gene: TRBJ1-1
clone size: .
D gene: .
V gene: TRBV19
CDR3 length: 14
CDR3 protein: CASSTVLMNTEAFF
CDR3 DNA: TGTGCCAGTAGTACGGTCCTAATGAACACTGAAGCTTTCTTT

J gene: TRBJ1-2
clone size: .
D gene: .
V gene: TRBV25-1
CDR3 length: 15
CDR3 protein: CASSEYFEGTYGYTF
CDR3 DNA: TGTGCCAGCAGTGAATACTTTGAGGGGACCTATGGCTACACCTTC

J gene: TRBJ2-1
clone size: .
D gene: TRBD2
V gene: TRBV5-1
CDR3 length: 15
CDR3 protein: CASSLVPSGENEQFF
CDR3 DNA: TGCGCCAGCAGCTTGGTTCCTAGCGGGGAGAATGAGCAGTTCTTC

J gene: TRBJ1-2
clone size: .
D gene: .
V gene: TRBV30
CDR3 length: 12
CDR3 protein: CAWSEQAYGYTF
CDR3 DNA: TGTGCCTGGAGTGAACAGGCCTATGGCTACACCTTC

J gene: TRBJ2-3
clone size: many
D gene: .
V gene: TRBV4-3
CDR3 length: 15
CDR3 protein: CASSQDLTKADTQYF
CDR3 DNA: TGCGCCAGCAGCCAAGATCTCACCAAGGCCGATACGCAGTATTTT

J gene: TRBJ1-5
clone size: .
D gene: TRBD1
V gene: TRBV27
CDR3 length: 21
CDR3 protein: CASRQKTGGAEKHPSNQPQHF
CDR3 DNA: TGTGCCAGCAGGCAAAAAACAGGGGGCGCGGAGAAGCATCCGAGCAATCAGCCCCAGCATTTT

J gene: TRBJ2-1
clone size: .
D gene: .
V gene: TRBV4-2
CDR3 length: 17
CDR3 protein: CASSQDRFLGSYNEQFF
CDR3 DNA: TGTGCCAGCAGCCAAGATCGTTTTCTTGGCTCCTACAATGAGCAGTTCTTC

J gene: TRBJ1-6
clone size: few
D gene: .
V gene: TRBV19
CDR3 length: 14
CDR3 protein: CASSIPTGNSPLHF
CDR3 DNA: TGTGCCAGTAGTATCCCGACAGGAAATTCACCCCTCCACTTT

J gene: TRBJ1-5
clone size: .
D gene: TRBD1
V gene: TRBV5-1
CDR3 length: 15
CDR3 protein: CASSSGQGAFEPQHF
CDR3 DNA: TGCGCCAGCAGCTCGGGACAGGGGGCTTTTGAGCCCCAGCATTTT

J gene: TRBJ1-2
clone size: once
D gene: TRBD1
V gene: TRBV6-1
CDR3 length: 13
CDR3 protein: CASIQDRSTGYTF
CDR3 DNA: TGTGCCAGCATTCAGGACAGGTCAACTGGCTACACCTTC

J gene: TRBJ1-2
clone size: .
D gene: .
V gene: TRBV9
CDR3 length: 16
CDR3 protein: CASSRPGGGYDYGYTF
CDR3 DNA: TGTGCCAGCAGTCGCCCTGGGGGGGGCTACGACTATGGCTACACCTTC

J gene: TRBJ2-4
clone size: .
D gene: .
V gene: TRBV11-2
CDR3 length: 15
CDR3 protein: CASRRIQGAKNIQYF
CDR3 DNA: TGTGCCAGCAGGAGGATACAGGGAGCCAAAAACATTCAGTACTTC

J gene: TRBJ2-1
clone size: .
D gene: .
V gene: TRBV11-2
CDR3 length: 12
CDR3 protein: CASSLKHNEQFF
CDR3 DNA: TGTGCCAGCAGCTTAAAGCACAATGAGCAGTTCTTC

J gene: TRBJ2-3
clone size: .
D gene: .
V gene: TRBV30
CDR3 length: 15
CDR3 protein: CAWTTRGDNTDTQYF
CDR3 DNA: TGTGCCTGGACCACTCGAGGGGATAACACAGATACGCAGTATTTT

J gene: TRBJ2-3
clone size: .
D gene: TRBD2
V gene: TRBV9
CDR3 length: 19
CDR3 protein: CASSVGLAGGVTNTDTQYF
CDR3 DNA: TGTGCCAGCAGCGTGGGACTAGCGGGGGGCGTTACAAACACAGATACGCAGTATTTT

J gene: TRBJ2-3
clone size: .
D gene: .
V gene: TRBV30
CDR3 length: 15
CDR3 protein: CAWSVRGASTDTQYF
CDR3 DNA: TGTGCCTGGAGTGTACGAGGAGCTAGCACAGATACGCAGTATTTT

J gene: TRBJ2-2
clone size: .
D gene: .
V gene: TRBV4-3
CDR3 length: 15
CDR3 protein: CASSQLAVNTGELFF
CDR3 DNA: TGCGCCAGCAGCCAATTGGCGGTTAACACCGGGGAGCTGTTTTTT

J gene: TRBJ1-2
clone size: .
D gene: .
V gene: TRBV7-9
CDR3 length: 13
CDR3 protein: CASSLDTEYGYTF
CDR3 DNA: TGTGCCAGCAGCTTAGATACGGAATATGGCTACACCTTC

J gene: TRBJ1-5
clone size: once
D gene: .
V gene: TRBV6-5
CDR3 length: 15
CDR3 protein: CASSAQGDSNQPQHF
CDR3 DNA: TGTGCCAGCAGTGCTCAGGGAGATAGCAATCAGCCCCAGCATTTT

J gene: TRBJ2-1
clone size: few
D gene: .
V gene: TRBV20-1
CDR3 length: 11
CDR3 protein: CSARHTTEQFF
CDR3 DNA: TGCAGTGCTAGACACACAACCGAGCAGTTCTTC

J gene: TRBJ2-4
clone size: .
D gene: .
V gene: TRBV7-9
CDR3 length: 15
CDR3 protein: CASSLDGTAKNIQYF
CDR3 DNA: TGTGCCAGCAGCTTAGACGGGACAGCCAAAAACATTCAGTACTTC

J gene: TRBJ2-7
clone size: .
D gene: .
V gene: TRBV30
CDR3 length: 13
CDR3 protein: CAWSGIRVYEQYF
CDR3 DNA: TGTGCCTGGAGTGGGATTCGCGTGTACGAGCAGTACTTC

J gene: TRBJ2-5
clone size: .
D gene: .
V gene: TRBV28
CDR3 length: 13
CDR3 protein: CASSFEVIGTQYF
CDR3 DNA: TGTGCCAGCAGTTTTGAGGTTATTGGGACCCAGTACTTC

J gene: TRBJ2-5
clone size: few
D gene: .
V gene: TRBV25-1
CDR3 length: 12
CDR3 protein: CASKDRQETQYF
CDR3 DNA: TGTGCCAGCAAAGACCGCCAAGAGACCCAGTACTTC

J gene: TRBJ2-2
clone size: few
D gene: .
V gene: TRBV9
CDR3 length: 14
CDR3 protein: CASSDGHSTGELFF
CDR3 DNA: TGTGCCAGCAGCGACGGACACTCCACCGGGGAGCTGTTTTTT

J gene: TRBJ1-1
clone size: once
D gene: .
V gene: TRBV14
CDR3 length: 12
CDR3 protein: CASSRRGTEAFF
CDR3 DNA: TGTGCCAGCAGCCGACGGGGGACTGAAGCTTTCTTT

J gene: TRBJ1-1
clone size: .
D gene: .
V gene: TRBV5-6
CDR3 length: 12
CDR3 protein: CASSETVSEAFF
CDR3 DNA: TGTGCCAGCAGCGAGACAGTGTCTGAAGCTTTCTTT

J gene: TRBJ2-3
clone size: few
D gene: .
V gene: TRBV5-1
CDR3 length: 15
CDR3 protein: CASGAKGANTDTQYF
CDR3 DNA: TGCGCCAGCGGCGCTAAGGGAGCTAACACAGATACGCAGTATTTT

J gene: TRBJ1-4
clone size: .
D gene: .
V gene: TRBV5-6
CDR3 length: 15
CDR3 protein: CASSLGGATNEKLFF
CDR3 DNA: TGTGCCAGCAGCTTGGGAGGGGCAACTAATGAAAAACTGTTTTTT